These 27 T cell receptor beta chains came from one sample sequenced in a study of T cell repertoires in cytomegalovirus infection. In TCRdb, the reads were re-called with MiXCR into one record per CDR3 protein. The sample includes around 180,000 distinct CDR3 sequences, around 20% of them seen just once. The sample taken for sequencing was PBMCs. The receptors here all came from a human donor in good health (CMV status not recorded). Some clones in this sample may be carry-over from other donors' samples.

This clonotype was recorded at least ten times. The chain is built from TRBV12-3 or TRBV12-4 and TRBJ1-5, with D unclear. V was cut by 2 bases and J by 4 bases, with 9 bases left in between. The CDR3 consists of 14 residues. The CDR3 DNA sequence: TGTGCCAGCAGTTTACTGGGCGGTAATCAGCCCCAGCATTTT. Amino acids: CASSLLGGNQPQHF.

The V call is TRBV6-5, the J call TRBJ2-3; D gene uncertain. This CDR3 is 11 amino acids long. The V end was cut by 5 bases, the J end by 4 bases, with 4 bases between. Per the germline V gene, CDR1 is MNHEY and CDR2 is SVGAGI. CDR3 bases: TGTGCCAGCAGTACCCCAGATACGCAGTATTTT. It yields the protein CASSTPDTQYF.

V is TRBV30 and J is TRBJ1-5, with 10 positions matching TRBD1. The CDR3 extends over 14 amino acids. V lost 4 bases, J lost 7 bases, and 7 bases stayed unmatched. Germline loops: CDR1 GTSNPN, CDR2 SVGIG (reference sequence). The CDR3 region is CAWNRDRGGQPQHF. The CDR3 DNA follows: TGTGCCTGGAACCGGGACAGGGGAGGACAGCCCCAGCATTTT.

This clonotype has ten or more counts. CDR3 in amino acids: CASSLAAVQPQHF. In nucleotides, the CDR3 is TGTGCCAGCAGCTTAGCGGCGGTTCAGCCCCAGCATTTT. The chain couples TRBV7-2 to TRBJ1-5, with D uncertain. CDR1 is SGHTA, CDR2 FQGNSA, per germline. This CDR3 has 13 residues. V was pared by 0 bases and J by 6 bases, with 6 bases between.

V and J are TRBV7-6 and TRBJ1-5; 7 nucleotides line up with TRBD1. The CDR3 is 15 residues long. The junction had 7 bases not matched to a gene; V was cut back by 4 bases and J by 4 bases. The V gene's germline CDR1 is SGHVS and CDR2 FNYEAQ. CDR3 amino acids: CASSSGQAPNQPQHF. The CDR3 region has the DNA TGTGCCAGCAGCTCTGGACAGGCCCCGAATCAGCCCCAGCATTTT.

This clonotype was counted between two and nine times. The chain links TRBV5-6 to TRBJ2-2; D gene ambiguous. The V gene lost 2 bases and the J gene lost 0 bases, with 8 bases spanning the gap. The germline V gene encodes CDR1 SGHDT and CDR2 YYEEEE. The CDR3 contains 15 residues. The CDR3 DNA reads TGTGCCAGCAGCTTAGGCAGGACGAACACCGGGGAGCTGTTTTTT. The encoded protein is CASSLGRTNTGELFF.

The genes are TRBV20-1 and TRBJ2-1; 10 bases fit TRBD1. The ends lost 6 bases at V and 10 bases at J; junction bases unmatched: 3. This CDR3 has 11 amino acids. Per the germline V gene, CDR1 is DFQATT and CDR2 is SNEGSKA (reference sequence). The CDR3 here is CSAVTGGEQFF. CDR3 DNA sequence: TGCAGTGCGGTGACAGGGGGCGAGCAGTTCTTC.

The chain couples TRBV28 to TRBJ2-1, with D tentatively TRBD1 (5 bases). The germline V gene encodes CDR1 MDHEN and CDR2 SYDVKM. Trimming stripped 9 bases from V and 7 bases from J, with 16 bases between. This CDR3 is 13 amino acids long. CDR3 residues: CASGKVGANEQFF. In nucleotides, the CDR3 is TGTGCCAGTGGTAAGGTAGGGGCGAATGAGCAGTTCTTC.

Details on this clonotype: One junction end disagrees with the germline gene, perhaps due to a read error. This sequence joins TRBV11-3 and TRBJ1-2; a weak D match, TRBD1 (5 bases). Germline V gene sequence: CDR1 SGHNT, CDR2 YENEEA. This CDR3 spans 15 amino acids. The CDR3 is CAGSRGTASSHGYTF. The CDR3 region has the DNA TGTGCCGGCAGCCGAGGGACGGCTTCGAGTCATGGCTACACCTTC.

This clonotype was observed at least ten times. This rearrangement joins TRBV4-1 to TRBJ2-7; D is ambiguous. Germline V gene sequence: CDR1 MGHRA, CDR2 YSYEKL. CDR3 length: 12 amino acids. Deletions cut 1 base from V and 7 bases from J, with 8 bases between. CDR3 in amino acids: CASSQVAREQYF. The CDR3, as DNA: TGCGCCAGCAGCCAAGTGGCTAGAGAGCAGTACTTC.

V is TRBV20-1 and J is TRBJ2-4; D is unresolved. Germline V gene lookup returns CDR1 DFQATT and CDR2 SNEGSKA (reference sequence). CDR3 length equals 11 residues. Trimming cost V 8 bases and J 5 bases, with 10 bases left between them. DNA of the CDR3: TGCAGTACCAAAGACCAAAACATTCAGTACTTC. Protein: CSTKDQNIQYF.

This clonotype was picked up a small number of times. The chain links TRBV12-3 or TRBV12-4 to TRBJ2-7; weak D call: TRBD2 (6 bases). The CDR3 is made up of 16 amino acids. Between the trimmed V and J ends, which lost 3 bases and 0 bases, there was a span of 15 bases. The CDR3, as DNA: TGTGCCAGCAGTTTGTACGGAGGGGCACGCTCCTACGAGCAGTACTTC. It translates to CASSLYGGARSYEQYF.

This clonotype was counted at least ten times. The chain employs TRBV14 and TRBJ1-1; D is perhaps TRBD1 (5 bases). This CDR3 region has 13 residues. Trimming removed 1 base at V and 7 bases at J, with 10 bases between. From germline, CDR1 is SGHDN and CDR2 FVKESK. The CDR3 DNA reads as TGTGCCAGCAGCCAAGTCTCAGGGAGTGAAGCTTTCTTT. Residues: CASSQVSGSEAFF.

The chain combines TRBV28 with TRBJ2-7, with 7 bases that match TRBD2. Germline-derived CDR1 and CDR2 are MDHEN and SYDVKM. V shed 6 bases, J shed 5 bases, and the junction held 7 bases outside the gene matches. The CDR3 runs to 13 residues. The CDR3 loop reads CASRPTSVHEQYF. The CDR3 nucleotides read TGTGCCAGCAGGCCCACTAGCGTCCACGAGCAGTACTTC. Variable domain in full (rest from reference TRBV28 and TRBJ2-7): DVKVTQSSRYLVKRTGEKVFLECVQDMDHENMFWYRQDPGLGLRLIYFSYDVKMKEKGDIPEGYSVSREKKERFSLILESASTNQTSMYLCASRPTSVHEQYFGPGTRLTVT.

This clonotype was detected only a few times. This rearrangement joins TRBV2 to TRBJ1-2; no clear D gene. The CDR3 covers 14 residues. Germline V gene sequence: CDR1 SNHLY, CDR2 FYNNEI. V lost 3 bases to trimming and J lost 4 bases, with 12 bases between them. For the CDR3, the DNA is TGTGCCAGCAGTGAGGTGGATGGGCCCTATGGCTACACCTTC. It yields the protein CASSEVDGPYGYTF.

This clonotype appeared a few times. This chain links TRBV7-2 with TRBJ2-7, with a tentative D call TRBD2 (5 bases). This CDR3 spans 15 amino acids. Trimming stripped 4 bases from V and 2 bases from J, with 15 bases between. Germline-derived CDR1 and CDR2 are SGHTA and FQGNSA. The CDR3 nucleotides read TGTGCCAGCAGCTCCTCTGGCGGAGGCCCCTACGAGCAGTACTTC. Translated, it gives CASSSSGGGPYEQYF.

In nucleotides, the CDR3 is TGTGCCACCAGTGATTTTGGCTCGTCCAGGGGTAACTCAGATACGCAGTATTTT. It encodes CATSDFGSSRGNSDTQYF. The V gene is TRBV24-1, the J gene TRBJ2-3; maybe TRBD1 (6 bases). Germline lookup yields CDR1 KGHDR and CDR2 SFDVKD. Trimming cost V 1 base and J 4 bases, with 20 bases left between them. The CDR3 contains 18 residues.

The chain uses TRBV20-1 and TRBJ2-1; 11 bases map to TRBD2. Trimming cost V 0 bases and J 7 bases; bases outside gene matches: 8. From germline, CDR1 is DFQATT and CDR2 SNEGSKA (reference sequence). The CDR3 runs 16 residues. CDR3 in DNA: TGCAGTGCTAGAGATAGGCGACTAGCGGGATGGAATGAGCAGTTCTTC. It codes for CSARDRRLAGWNEQFF.

This clonotype was counted at least ten times. This sequence joins TRBV7-2 and TRBJ2-2; no reliable D call. Germline V gives CDR1 SGHTA, CDR2 FQGNSA. V lost 2 bases, J lost 2 bases, and 6 bases lay in between. The CDR3 is 14 residues long. The CDR3 DNA reads as TGTGCCAGCAGCTTACAGACAAACACCGGGGAGCTGTTTTTT. Its translation is CASSLQTNTGELFF.

This clonotype was seen many times. CDR3 bases: TGTGCCAGCAGCTTCTGGGACGGGGGATACAATGAGCAGTTCTTC. It translates to CASSFWDGGYNEQFF. The gene calls are TRBV7-2 and TRBJ2-1, with a tentative D call TRBD2 (6 bases). Trimming removed 3 bases from V and 4 bases from J, with 13 bases in between. Germline CDR1 and CDR2: SGHTA and FQGNSA. The CDR3 contains 15 residues.

The sample holds a few counts of this clonotype. J is TRBJ1-2 and V is TRBV14, with D possibly being TRBD1 (5 bases). Per the germline V gene, CDR1 is SGHDN and CDR2 is FVKESK. The CDR3 runs to 13 residues. V was clipped by 4 bases and J by 4 bases, with 10 bases between them. CDR3 residues: CASSRDGGYGYTF. The CDR3 region has the DNA TGTGCCAGCAGCCGGGACGGGGGCTATGGCTACACCTTC.

The chain employs TRBV12-3 or TRBV12-4 and TRBJ2-7, with TRBD1 matching over 7 bases. Trimming removed 5 bases from V and 4 bases from J; junction bases left unmatched: 5. This CDR3 is 13 amino acids long. The CDR3 region has the DNA TGTGCCAGCAGTCCCATACAGGGGTACGAGCAGTACTTC. This gives the protein CASSPIQGYEQYF.

The chain combines TRBV14 with TRBJ2-3; tentatively, D is TRBD1 or TRBD2 (5 bases each). CDR1 is SGHDN and CDR2 is FVKESK in the germline V gene. V lost 3 bases to trimming and J lost 5 bases, with 18 bases between them. CDR3 length equals 16 residues. CDR3 sequence (DNA): TGTGCCAGCAGCCACCCCGGGGCCCGCCCCGGAGATACGCAGTATTTT. This codes for CASSHPGARPGDTQYF.

A single count supports this clonotype. The chain is built from TRBV11-2 and TRBJ2-6, with 7 bases matching TRBD2. This CDR3 comprises 16 residues. Germline V CDR1 and CDR2: SGHAT, FQNNGV. The trim removed 5 bases at V and 4 bases at J, leaving 8 bases unmatched. CDR3 residues: CASSLRGGSGANVLTF. CDR3 DNA: TGTGCCAGCAGCCTCCGCGGGGGATCCGGGGCCAACGTCCTGACTTTC.

This clonotype was detected only a few times. A read error may explain this, as a much larger clone is one base away. The CDR3 region is CASSYDNEQFF. The CDR3 bases are TGTGCCAGCAGTTACGACAATGAGCAGTTCTTC. The J gene is TRBJ2-1, the V gene TRBV6-2 or TRBV6-3, with no clear D. Trimming shortened V by 2 bases and J by 5 bases, and 1 base separated the two germline ends. CDR1 is MNHEY, CDR2 SVGEGT, per germline. The CDR3 is made up of 11 amino acids.

This chain connects TRBV19 to TRBJ1-5, with D possibly TRBD1 on 5 matching bases. Germline loops: CDR1 LNHDA, CDR2 SQIVND (reference sequence). This CDR3 has 16 amino acids. V was cut by 5 bases and J by 7 bases, with 21 bases left in between. CDR3 coding DNA: TGTGCCAGTAGTCCAGATGGGGCCCGGGCAGGGCAGCCCCAGCATTTT. This gives the protein CASSPDGARAGQPQHF.

This clonotype was seen only a few times. The chain is built from TRBV7-2 and TRBJ2-2; the D gene is possibly TRBD2 (6 bases). Trimming left V 5 bases short and J 7 bases short, with 17 bases between. This CDR3 comprises 15 residues. The V gene's germline CDR1 is SGHTA and CDR2 FQGNSA. CDR3 coding DNA: TGTGCCAGCAGCCCCACGGGGGATTTCGTCGGGGAGCTGTTTTTT. It encodes CASSPTGDFVGELFF.